The present entry profiles one T cell receptor (beta chain) with its context. No antigen is known for it. No per-base quality is available; no much larger clone lies one base away. This sample is drawn from a study of CD8 T cells in Susac syndrome (dated by TCRdb to the late 2010s). Study-wide context: The study used repertoire sequencing to test whether antigen drove CD8+ T cell activation and differentiation in Susac syndrome.

Broad study findings and their caveats: The number of individuals in the TCR sequencing and HLA analysis was recognized as being relatively small.

There are 12 amino acids in the CDR3, from cysteine to phenylalanine inclusive. Of the read, only the CDR3 DNA is kept; its 36 bases are in frame from base 1. Cut back by 6 bases and 4 bases, the V and J ends lie 7 bases apart. CDR1 is given as SNHLY and CDR2 as FYNNEI, both from the germline V gene. RNA was extracted using the RNeasy kit, and roughly 0.5 to 1 microgram was reverse transcribed with random hexamers. The immunoSEQ multiplex PCR assay, which covers 54 Vbeta and 13 Jbeta segments, was used to amplify TCR beta CDR3 regions. PCR amplification bias was corrected by using a synthetic template baseline for primer optimization and computational correction. The study's processing was this. Reads were annotated to V, D and J genes per IMGT and analyzed with immunoSEQ Analyzer, keeping only productive sequences. Clonality was calculated as one minus the Shannon entropy normalized by log2 of the number of productive unique sequences. Public and private clones were assessed among the 100 most prevalent clones of each patient and control. Susac-specific clones were defined as absent from healthy and MS cohorts, 850 to 1,300 published viral clones and other ImmuneACCESS disease sequences. TCRdb trimmed public reads at Q25 via fastp, called clones via MiXCR and kept in-frame beta chains. Every entry covers one CDR3 protein and lists the most common genes and DNA from its rows. TCRdb's processing, not the authors' own work, is the source of the V and J calls. Across this sample there are a few hundred thousand distinct CDR3 sequences, with 95% seen only once. The leading ten clones occupy about 0.088% of the sample.

Peripheral blood CD8+ and CD4+ T cells from healthy donors, Susac syndrome patients and multiple sclerosis patients were profiled by high-throughput TCR beta sequencing. The multiple sclerosis controls were treatment-naive patients whose relapsing-remitting disease, either stable or active, fulfilled the revised McDonald criteria. Bulk CD8+ and CD4+ T cells were purified by magnetic negative isolation, whereas CD8+ TEMRA cells were enriched by FACS. Blood was collected in EDTA tubes and processed within 24 hours, with PBMCs isolated through density gradient centrifugation. PBMCs intended for TCR sequencing were cryopreserved in liquid nitrogen and were subsequently thawed in a 37 degrees C water bath. A purity of at least 90% was achieved for sorted or isolated CD4+, CD8+ and CD8+ TEMRA cells.

The clonotype originates from a human donor with multiple sclerosis. Material: CD4+ T cells from PBMCs. The rearranged segments are TRBV2 and TRBJ1-3; TRBD1 is a possible D gene, resting on 5 matching bases. The sequenced DNA: TGTGCCAGCAGAGGGGACGGAAACACCATATATTTT. Its product reads: CASRGDGNTIYF.